This T cell receptor beta chain derives from a study of T cell changes during pregnancy in multiple sclerosis. The method was immunoSEQ multiplex PCR; TCRdb's version includes in-frame clones alone and lacks a portion of them. The sample lists tens of thousands of clones, 75% to 95% occurring once. The V gene end was trimmed by 4 bases and the J gene end by 8 bases; junction bases not matched to a gene: 9. Germline loops: CDR1 SEHNR, CDR2 FQNEAQ (reference sequence). The CDR3 runs to 14 residues. This sequence was found in a female donor in good health, enrolled as a control in a pregnancy study. V is TRBV7-9 and J is TRBJ1-2; 8 bases map to TRBD1. This material consisted of peripheral blood, taken after pregnancy. CDR3 nucleotide sequence: TGTGCCAGCAGCTCCCGGACAGGGAAGTTAGGCTACACCTTC. This codes for CASSSRTGKLGYTF.